This T cell receptor (beta chain) was retrieved from a study of monozygotic twins with cystic fibrosis. Profiling relied on immunoSEQ multiplex PCR, and the TCRdb table lists in-frame clones only, not all of them. The sample records 25,000 or so clones, around nine tenths being singletons. The germline gives CDR1 PRHDT, CDR2 FYEKMQ (reference sequence). Trimming left V 5 bases short and J 0 bases short, with 17 bases between. This CDR3 region has 17 residues. The clonotype comes from a girl aged 2 to 9 with cystic fibrosis. What was sequenced was blood. The chain links TRBV13 to TRBJ1-5; TRBD1 might be the D (5 bases). CDR3 nucleotide sequence: TGTGCCAGCAGCATCAGCCAGGGTGGCTATAGCAATCAGCCCCAGCATTTT. This gives the protein CASSISQGGYSNQPQHF. Together with reference TRBV13 and TRBJ1-5, the CDR3 gives the full variable domain: AAGVIQSPRHLIKEKRETATLKCYPIPRHDTVYWYQQGPGQDPQFLISFYEKMQSDKGSIPDRFSAQQFSDYHSELNMSSLELGDSALYFCASSISQGGYSNQPQHFGDGTRLSIL.